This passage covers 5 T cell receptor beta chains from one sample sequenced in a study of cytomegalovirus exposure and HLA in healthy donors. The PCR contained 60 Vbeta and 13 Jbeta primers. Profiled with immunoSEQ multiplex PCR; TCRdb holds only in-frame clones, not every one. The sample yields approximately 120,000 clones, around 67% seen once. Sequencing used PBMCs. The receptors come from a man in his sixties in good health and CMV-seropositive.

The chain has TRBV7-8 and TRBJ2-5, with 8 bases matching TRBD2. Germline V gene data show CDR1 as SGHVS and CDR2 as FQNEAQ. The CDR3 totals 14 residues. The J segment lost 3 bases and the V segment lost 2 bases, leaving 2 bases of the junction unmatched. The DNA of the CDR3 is TGTGCCAGCAGCTTAAGGGGACTAGAAGAGACCCAGTACTTC. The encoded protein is CASSLRGLEETQYF.

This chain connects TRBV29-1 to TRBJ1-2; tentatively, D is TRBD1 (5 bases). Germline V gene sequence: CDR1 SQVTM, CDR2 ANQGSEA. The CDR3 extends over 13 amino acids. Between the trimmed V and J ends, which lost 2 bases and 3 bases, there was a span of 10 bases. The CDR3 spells CSVESTGYYGYTF. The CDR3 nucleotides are TGCAGCGTTGAATCTACAGGTTACTATGGCTACACCTTC. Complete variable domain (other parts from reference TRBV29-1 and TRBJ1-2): SAVISQKPSRDICQRGTSLTIQCQVDSQVTMMFWYRQQPGQSLTLIATANQGSEATYESGFVIDKFPISRPNLTFSTLTVSNMSPEDSSIYLCSVESTGYYGYTFGSGTRLTVV.

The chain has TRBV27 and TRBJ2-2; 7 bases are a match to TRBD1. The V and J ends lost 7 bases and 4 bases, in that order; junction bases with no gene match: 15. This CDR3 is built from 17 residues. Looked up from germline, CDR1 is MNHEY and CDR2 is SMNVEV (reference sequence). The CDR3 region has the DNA TGTGCCAGCATTCACCGACTTACAGGGGTCCCCACCGGGGAGCTGTTTTTT. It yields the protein CASIHRLTGVPTGELFF.

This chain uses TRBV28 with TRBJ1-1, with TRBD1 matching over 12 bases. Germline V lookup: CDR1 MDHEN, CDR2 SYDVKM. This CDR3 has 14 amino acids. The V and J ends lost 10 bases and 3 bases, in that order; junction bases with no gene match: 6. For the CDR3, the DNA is TGTGCCACCCGGGACAGGGGGCCGTACACTGAAGCTTTCTTT. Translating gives CATRDRGPYTEAFF. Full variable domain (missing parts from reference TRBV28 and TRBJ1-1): DVKVTQSSRYLVKRTGEKVFLECVQDMDHENMFWYRQDPGLGLRLIYFSYDVKMKEKGDIPEGYSVSREKKERFSLILESASTNQTSMYLCATRDRGPYTEAFFGQGTRLTVV.

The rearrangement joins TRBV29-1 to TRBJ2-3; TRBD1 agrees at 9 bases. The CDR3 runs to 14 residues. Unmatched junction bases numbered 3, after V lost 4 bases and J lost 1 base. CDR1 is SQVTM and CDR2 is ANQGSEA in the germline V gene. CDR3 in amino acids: CSVGDRVGTDTQYF. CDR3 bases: TGCAGCGTTGGGGACAGGGTGGGCACAGATACGCAGTATTTT.